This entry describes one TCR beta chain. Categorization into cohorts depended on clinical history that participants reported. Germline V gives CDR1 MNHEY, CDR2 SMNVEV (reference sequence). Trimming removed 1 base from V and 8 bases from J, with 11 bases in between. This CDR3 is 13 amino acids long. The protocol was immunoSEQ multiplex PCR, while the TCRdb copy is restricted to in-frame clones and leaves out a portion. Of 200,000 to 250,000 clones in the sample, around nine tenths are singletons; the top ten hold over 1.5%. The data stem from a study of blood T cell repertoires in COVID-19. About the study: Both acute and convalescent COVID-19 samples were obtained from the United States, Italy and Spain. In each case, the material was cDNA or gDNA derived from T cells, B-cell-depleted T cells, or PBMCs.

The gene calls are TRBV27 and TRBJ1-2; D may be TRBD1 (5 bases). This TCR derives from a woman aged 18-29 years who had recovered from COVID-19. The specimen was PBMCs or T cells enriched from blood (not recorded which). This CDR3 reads CASSLYAGSGYTF. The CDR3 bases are TGTGCCAGCAGTTTATATGCAGGGTCGGGCTACACCTTC.